This T cell receptor (beta chain) was profiled in a study of human T cells and chemical hapten exposure. Study overall: Mostly female, the patients presented with alopecia areata, totalis or universalis. General study findings and limits: Versus controls, significantly more large CDR3 similarity clusters arose from expanded TCRs. After DPC sensitization, TCRs above 1 in 1000 frequency showed no change. Counts of expanded TCRs at PT1 were positively correlated with patch test score.

The CDR3 is 15 amino acids. Germline-derived CDR1 and CDR2 are SGHTA and FQGNSA. The ends lost 1 base at V and 2 bases at J; junction bases unmatched: 1. This clonotype appeared many times. Its specificity is unknown. The sample's time point: patch test 2, 6 weeks after DPC sensitization. Treatment here: therapeutic diphenylcyclopropenone sensitization with weekly scalp DPC. MiXCR, applied by TCRdb to the RACE reads, yields one record per CDR3 protein. Of 84,000 or so distinct CDR3 sequences detected, about 9.4% appear once; the ten largest clones hold roughly 2.3%. Sequencing used whole blood, obtained in connection with sensitization to the hapten diphenylcyclopropenone (DPC). This clonotype was sampled from a woman between 25 and 40 years old with alopecia areata. Some clones in this sample may be carry-over from other donors' samples. V gene TRBV7-2 combines with J gene TRBJ2-3, with TRBD1 identical over 9 bases. CDR3 nucleotides: TGTGCCAGCAGCTTAGACAGGGGGCACACAGATACGCAGTATTTT. Amino acids: CASSLDRGHTDTQYF.